This TCR beta chain was identified in a study of CD8 T cells in Susac syndrome. The CDR3 consists of 17 residues. The germline CDR1 and CDR2 sequences are DFQATT and SNEGSKA (reference sequence). With 1 base removed from V and 0 bases from J, the gap between germline ends came to 16 bases. With random hexamers, about 0.45 to 1 ug RNA was reverse transcribed. TCR beta CDR3 was amplified by immunoSEQ multiplex PCR. This amplification extended across 54 Vbeta and 13 Jbeta segments. Each CDR3 protein is one row after TCRdb ran MiXCR on the immunoSEQ multiplex PCR reads. The repertoire holds approximately 140,000 distinct CDR3 sequences, with 90% to 95% as singletons. Note on this clonotype: No antigen is known for it.

General study points: Individuals included in the TCR sequencing and HLA analysis were acknowledged by the study to be relatively few in number.

The sequence was collected from a human donor with multiple sclerosis. The rearrangement uses TRBV20-1 and TRBJ2-1; possibly TRBD1 for D (5 bases). Sequencing was done on a sample of CD4+ T cells from PBMCs. DNA for the CDR3: TGCAGTGCTAGAGGCCCTAGGGGCGCCCGCTCCTACAATGAGCAGTTCTTC. It encodes CSARGPRGARSYNEQFF.